These 18 T cell receptor beta chains came from one sample sequenced in a study of T cell responses to AZD1222 COVID-19 vaccine. The table came from immunoSEQ multiplex PCR; TCRdb's copy has only in-frame clones and leaves some out. The sample consists of about 120,000 clones, roughly 87% of them appearing once. Sequencing was performed on peripheral blood, taken on day 0 of AZD1222 vaccination. The receptors come from an adult in good health.

V is TRBV7-9 and J is TRBJ2-5, with 9 bases lining up with TRBD2. This CDR3 contains 16 residues. V trimming: 3 bases; J trimming: 0 bases; junction bases outside the gene matches: 5. Germline CDR1 is SEHNR and CDR2 is FQNEAQ (reference sequence). CDR3 nucleotides: TGTGCCAGCAGCTTCCTAGCGGGGCCGTACCAAGAGACCCAGTACTTC. This encodes CASSFLAGPYQETQYF.

CDR3 DNA: TGTGCCAGCAGCTTAGCAGGGAACTATGGCTACACCTTC. It encodes CASSLAGNYGYTF. The chain recombines TRBV7-9 with TRBJ1-2; D ambiguous. The germline CDR1 and CDR2 sequences are SEHNR and FQNEAQ (reference sequence). The CDR3 runs to 13 residues. The ends were cut back, 0 bases at V and 2 bases at J, with 4 bases in the middle. The full variable domain, rest sourced from reference TRBV7-9 and TRBJ1-2, is DTGVSQNPRHKITKRGQNVTFRCDPISEHNRLYWYRQTLGQGPEFLTYFQNEAQLEKSRLLSDRFSAERPKGSFSTLEIQRTEQGDSAMYLCASSLAGNYGYTFGSGTRLTVV.

The table lists this clone with a count of one. The chain is built from TRBV2 and TRBJ1-2; the D is unclear. Germline V gives CDR1 SNHLY, CDR2 FYNNEI. This CDR3 is built from 11 residues. Trimming removed 7 bases from V and 3 bases from J, with 6 bases in between. CDR3 DNA: TGTGCCAGCACGAAGGACTATGGCTACACCTTC. It yields the protein CASTKDYGYTF.

The J gene is TRBJ1-6, the V gene TRBV2; TRBD1 might be the D (5 bases). Germline V lookup: CDR1 SNHLY, CDR2 FYNNEI. Trimming pared 7 bases from V and 9 bases from J, leaving 10 bases between. This CDR3 has 12 residues. The CDR3 reads CASIGALSPLHF. CDR3 nucleotides: TGTGCCAGCATTGGGGCCCTTTCACCCCTCCACTTT.

The chain employs TRBV19 and TRBJ1-1, with TRBD1 matching 7 bases. CDR3 length: 14 amino acids. The germline CDR1 and CDR2 sequences are LNHDA and SQIVND (reference sequence). After removal of 4 bases from V and 3 bases from J, the junction contained 5 bases not matched to a gene. CDR3 sequence: CASSNVRGDTEAFF. CDR3 bases: TGTGCCAGTAGTAATGTCAGGGGGGACACTGAAGCTTTCTTT.

This sequence joins TRBV3-1 (or the pseudogene TRBV3-2) and TRBJ1-2; no clear D. CDR3 length: 15 amino acids. In germline, CDR1 is LGHDT, CDR2 YNNKEL (reference sequence). V lost 0 bases and J lost 2, with 10 bases in between. CDR3 residues: CASSQELSSNYGYTF. DNA for the CDR3: TGTGCCAGCAGCCAAGAGTTGAGCTCAAACTATGGCTACACCTTC.

The rearrangement uses TRBV11-2 and TRBJ1-1, with a weak D call TRBD1 (6 bases). Germline assignment: CDR1 SGHAT and CDR2 FQNNGV. The CDR3 is made up of 14 amino acids. V dropped 5 bases and J dropped 1 base, with 11 bases sitting between them. CDR3 region: CASSTLQGNTEAFF. The CDR3 region has the DNA TGTGCCAGCAGCACCTTACAGGGGAACACTGAAGCTTTCTTT.

The V and J genes are TRBV19 and TRBJ1-5, with D unresolved. Germline lookup yields CDR1 LNHDA and CDR2 SQIVND (reference sequence). The CDR3 is made up of 16 amino acids. With 3 bases removed from V and 0 bases from J, the gap between germline ends came to 12 bases. The CDR3 protein is CASSIGFGDSNQPQHF. The DNA for the CDR3 is TGTGCCAGTAGTATTGGGTTCGGGGATAGCAATCAGCCCCAGCATTTT.

The gene calls are TRBV6-2 or TRBV6-3 and TRBJ1-2; the D is unclear. The germline V and J ends were trimmed by 2 bases and 7 bases, with 11 bases remaining between them. CDR1 is MNHEY and CDR2 is SVGEGT in the germline V gene. The CDR3 is made up of 13 amino acids. CDR3 residues: CASSYDENGGYTF. Here the CDR3 DNA reads TGTGCCAGCAGTTACGACGAGAATGGTGGCTACACCTTC.

The rearrangement links TRBV4-3 to TRBJ1-2, with TRBD1 matching 7 bases. Germline V CDR1 and CDR2: LGHNA, YSLEER. The CDR3 covers 14 residues. V shed 4 bases, J shed 6 bases, and the junction held 8 bases outside the gene matches. The CDR3: CASSPTAGGDGYTF. Here the CDR3 DNA reads TGCGCCAGCAGCCCCACCGCAGGGGGGGATGGCTACACCTTC.

This clone showed up just a few times. This rearrangement joins TRBV19 to TRBJ2-7, with TRBD1 matching 9 bases. The CDR3 has 14 amino acids. The germline gives CDR1 LNHDA, CDR2 SQIVND (reference sequence). V was pared by 5 bases and J by 2 bases, with 4 bases of the junction left unmatched. In DNA form, the CDR3 reads TGTGCCAGTAGTTTGACAGGGGGAACCTACGAGCAGTACTTC. Its protein is CASSLTGGTYEQYF.

The chain is built from TRBV6-5 and TRBJ2-2; D ambiguous. V lost 4 bases to trimming and J lost 1 base, with 4 bases between them. CDR1 is MNHEY and CDR2 is SVGAGI in the germline V gene. The CDR3 spans 13 residues. The CDR3 protein is CASSSGNTGELFF. The CDR3 DNA follows: TGTGCCAGCAGTTCTGGGAACACCGGGGAGCTGTTTTTT.

This clone was found once. This rearrangement joins TRBV5-1 to TRBJ2-7; no reliable D call. The CDR3 is 15 amino acids. V lost 4 bases to trimming and J lost 6 bases, with 20 bases between them. Looked up from germline, CDR1 is SGHRS and CDR2 is YFSETQ. The CDR3 DNA reads TGCGCCAGCAGCCTTGCTAACACCCTTATGAGCGAGCAGTACTTC. This gives the protein CASSLANTLMSEQYF.

This clone was counted a single time. The J gene is TRBJ2-1, the V gene TRBV7-9; D perhaps matches TRBD2 (7 bases). The CDR3 has 17 residues. Trimming pared 6 bases from V and 2 bases from J, leaving 20 bases between. The germline gives CDR1 SEHNR, CDR2 FQNEAQ (reference sequence). CDR3 protein: CASRGGGNPATYNEQFF. DNA of the CDR3: TGTGCCAGCAGGGGAGGGGGGAATCCTGCGACCTACAATGAGCAGTTCTTC. Based on the CDR3 plus reference TRBV7-9 and TRBJ2-1, the full variable domain is DTGVSQNPRHKITKRGQNVTFRCDPISEHNRLYWYRQTLGQGPEFLTYFQNEAQLEKSRLLSDRFSAERPKGSFSTLEIQRTEQGDSAMYLCASRGGGNPATYNEQFFGPGTRLTVL.

The V call is TRBV11-2, the J call TRBJ2-5; D is uncertain. The length of the CDR3 is 14 residues. Trimming shortened V by 2 bases and J by 5 bases, and 12 bases separated the two germline ends. CDR1 is SGHAT and CDR2 is FQNNGV in the germline V gene. The CDR3 loop is CASSLNGSPETQYF. The DNA for the CDR3 is TGTGCCAGCAGCTTAAACGGATCACCGGAGACCCAGTACTTC.

V and J are TRBV6-5 and TRBJ2-7; 9 bases align to TRBD1. Germline loops: CDR1 MNHEY, CDR2 SVGAGI. The CDR3 is made up of 15 amino acids. The J segment lost 6 bases and the V segment lost 0 bases, leaving 6 bases of the junction unmatched. CDR3 DNA sequence: TGTGCCAGCAGTTACTCGAACAGGGGGCTAGGCGAGCAGTACTTC. It specifies CASSYSNRGLGEQYF.

The chain joins TRBV6-5 to TRBJ1-3; tentatively, D is TRBD1 (5 bases). This CDR3 contains 13 residues. Germline V lookup: CDR1 MNHEY, CDR2 SVGAGI. V was cut by 8 bases and J by 0 bases, with 8 bases left in between. This chain's CDR3 is CASSGTSGNTIYF. In DNA, the CDR3 is TGTGCCAGCTCGGGGACCTCTGGAAACACCATATATTTT.

This sequence joins TRBV27 and TRBJ2-2; a possible D gene is TRBD1 (6 bases). The V gene's germline CDR1 is MNHEY and CDR2 SMNVEV (reference sequence). The V end lost 2 bases, the J end lost 0 bases, and 13 bases lay between the germline ends. This CDR3 contains 17 residues. CDR3 bases: TGTGCCAGCAGTTTAAATGGGGACACCGCGAACACCGGGGAGCTGTTTTTT. Its protein product is CASSLNGDTANTGELFF.